Here is one TCR beta chain with its context. V was shortened by 4 bases and J by 5 bases, with 8 bases between the two germline ends. Germline assignment: CDR1 LNHDA and CDR2 SQIVND (reference sequence). The length of the CDR3 is 12 residues. Original analysis: How many nucleated cells were present was estimated from reference gene primer amplification. Measured with immunoSEQ multiplex PCR; TCRdb has only the in-frame clones, and not every one. V and J calls plus clone size are reproduced from that table; the DNA served to infer D and trimming. The sample lists some 300,000 clones, approximately 90% occurring once. The data were obtained in a study of blood T cell repertoires in COVID-19. Study at large: Whether acute or convalescent, the COVID-19 samples came from the United States, Italy and Spain.

The receptor was derived from a woman in her twenties or thirties who had recovered from COVID-19. The sequencing input was peripheral blood. The chain is built from TRBV19 and TRBJ1-2; a possible D gene is TRBD1 (6 bases). In nucleotides, the CDR3 is TGTGCCAGTAGTACCACAGGGTATGGCTACACCTTC. This sequence encodes CASSTTGYGYTF.